This TCR beta chain was obtained from a study of graft-versus-host responses after intestinal transplantation. Across the whole study: As for transplant type, recipients had multivisceral, liver-intestinal, or isolated intestinal grafts. Following induction with anti-thymocyte globulin, all recipients were given tacrolimus and steroids for around three years.

Profiled with immunoSEQ multiplex PCR; TCRdb holds only in-frame clones, not every one. The sample contains tens of thousands of clones, over 90% of which appear only once. The CDR3 has 15 amino acids. The germline V gene has CDR1 MNHNY and CDR2 SVGAGI (reference sequence). The V end lost 0 bases, the J end lost 5 bases, and 11 bases lay between the germline ends. With respect to this clone: The antigen remains unidentified.

The specimen comprised unstimulated CD4+ T cells sorted from spleen or lymph node cells, sampled before transplant. This clonotype was sampled from a human donor who was the organ donor for an intestinal transplant. The gene calls are TRBV6-6 and TRBJ2-1; the D gene is possibly TRBD1 (5 bases). CDR3 in amino acids: CASSYSTPRDNEQFF. The CDR3 DNA is TGTGCCAGCAGTTACTCGACCCCCAGGGACAATGAGCAGTTCTTC.